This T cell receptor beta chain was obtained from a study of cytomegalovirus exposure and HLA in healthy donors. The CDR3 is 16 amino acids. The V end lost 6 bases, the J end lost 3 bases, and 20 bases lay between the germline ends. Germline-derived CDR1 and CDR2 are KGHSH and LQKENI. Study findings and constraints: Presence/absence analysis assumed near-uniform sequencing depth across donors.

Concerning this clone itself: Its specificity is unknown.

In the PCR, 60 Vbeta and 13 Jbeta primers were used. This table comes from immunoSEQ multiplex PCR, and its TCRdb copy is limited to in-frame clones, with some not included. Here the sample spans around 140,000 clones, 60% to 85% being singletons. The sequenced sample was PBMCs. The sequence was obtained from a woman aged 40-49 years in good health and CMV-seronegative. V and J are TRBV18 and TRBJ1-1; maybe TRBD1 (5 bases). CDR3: CASSPGTPVGYTEAFF. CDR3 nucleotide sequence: TGTGCCAGCTCCCCCGGGACTCCCGTCGGGTACACTGAAGCTTTCTTT.